This T cell receptor beta chain was observed in a study of blood T cell repertoires in COVID-19. The overall study: Acute and convalescent COVID-19 samples came from the United States, Italy and Spain. The cDNA or gDNA used as material had been derived from T cells, B-cell-depleted T cells, or PBMCs.

Looked up from germline, CDR1 is MNHNY and CDR2 is SVGAGI (reference sequence). This CDR3 region has 14 residues. Trimming removed 6 bases from V and 0 bases from J, with 12 bases in between. In the original processing: From reference gene primer amplification, estimates of nucleated cell counts were derived. The assay was immunoSEQ multiplex PCR, and TCRdb's table has in-frame clones only and misses some. That table is the source of V, J and clone size, and D and trimming were worked out from the DNA. The profile shows 40,000 or so clones, about four fifths of them singletons. The sequenced material came from peripheral blood. The chain links TRBV6-6 to TRBJ2-7; tentatively, D is TRBD1 (6 bases). This clonotype was sampled from a man aged 65 to 85 with acute or convalescent COVID-19. For the CDR3, the DNA is TGTGCCAGCAGAGTCCAGGGGAGCTCCTACGAGCAGTACTTC. Translated: CASRVQGSSYEQYF.